This T cell receptor beta chain derives from a study of response to subunit inactivated influenza vaccine (dated by TCRdb to 2017 to 2018). As for the study more broadly: Deep quantitative T cell receptor repertoire profiling was used in the study to track responses to a trivalent subunit inactivated influenza vaccine.

Overall study results and their limits: According to the authors, only a limited number of new T cells may be recruited by each seasonal influenza vaccination.

V and J are trimmed by 6 bases and 7 bases, and the gene matches miss 3 bases of the junction. CDR1 is given as KGHDR and CDR2 as SFDVKD, both from the germline V gene. The CDR3 runs 13 residues from the cysteine to the phenylalanine. Just the 39-base CDR3 DNA is kept, in frame starting at base 1. The library was obtained by RT-PCR. These reads were obtained on an Illumina HiSeq 2500. Through fastp at Q25 and MiXCR, TCRdb rebuilt clones from the public reads, retaining in-frame beta chains. Under each unique CDR3 protein, matching rows form one entry showing the most common genes and DNA. The sample table contains approximately 700,000 distinct CDR3 sequences; only one count was recorded for approximately 15% of them. Jointly, the top ten make up roughly 11% of the sample. In its sample, this clonotype was seen many times. Its recognized antigen is unknown. No much larger clone is present one base from it, and per-base qualities are unavailable.

The sequencing here drew on PBMCs from blood, taken 11 to 12 days after vaccination. The receptor was isolated from a man aged 50 or older who received an inactivated influenza vaccine. Donor details come from another sample of the same person, matched by shared clones. The rearrangement joined TRBV24-1 to TRBJ2-5; the junction holds 11 bases that match TRBD2. The nucleotide sequence reads as follows: TGTGCCACCAGTACTAGCGGGGGTTCGACCCAGTACTTC. Translated, this is CATSTSGGSTQYF.